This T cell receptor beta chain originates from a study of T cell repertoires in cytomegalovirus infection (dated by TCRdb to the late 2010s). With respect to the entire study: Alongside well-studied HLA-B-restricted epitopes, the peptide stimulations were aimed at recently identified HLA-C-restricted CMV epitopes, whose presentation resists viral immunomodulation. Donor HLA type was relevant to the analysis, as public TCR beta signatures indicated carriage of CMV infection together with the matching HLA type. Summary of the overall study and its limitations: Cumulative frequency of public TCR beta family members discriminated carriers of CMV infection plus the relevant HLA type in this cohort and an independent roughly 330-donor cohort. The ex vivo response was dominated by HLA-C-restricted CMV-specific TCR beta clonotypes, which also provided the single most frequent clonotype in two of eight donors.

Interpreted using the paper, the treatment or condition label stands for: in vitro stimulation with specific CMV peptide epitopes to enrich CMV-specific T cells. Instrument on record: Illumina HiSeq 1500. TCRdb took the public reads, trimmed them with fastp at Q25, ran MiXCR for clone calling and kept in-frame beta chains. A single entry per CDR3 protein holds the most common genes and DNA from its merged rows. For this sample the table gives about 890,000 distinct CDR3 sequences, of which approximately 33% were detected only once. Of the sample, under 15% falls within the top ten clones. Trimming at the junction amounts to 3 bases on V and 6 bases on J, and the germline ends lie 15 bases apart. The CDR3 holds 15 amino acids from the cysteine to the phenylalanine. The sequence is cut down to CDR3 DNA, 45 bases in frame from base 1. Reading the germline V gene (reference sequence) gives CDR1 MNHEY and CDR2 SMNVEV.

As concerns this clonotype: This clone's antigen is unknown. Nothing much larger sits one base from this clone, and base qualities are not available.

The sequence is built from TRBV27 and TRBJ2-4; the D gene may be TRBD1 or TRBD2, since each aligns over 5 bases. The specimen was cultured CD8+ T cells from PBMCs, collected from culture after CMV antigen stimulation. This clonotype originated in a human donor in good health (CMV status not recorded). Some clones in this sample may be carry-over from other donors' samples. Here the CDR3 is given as CASSFLRPGGNIQYF. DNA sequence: TGTGCCAGCAGTTTCCTTAGGCCTGGGGGAAACATTCAGTACTTC.